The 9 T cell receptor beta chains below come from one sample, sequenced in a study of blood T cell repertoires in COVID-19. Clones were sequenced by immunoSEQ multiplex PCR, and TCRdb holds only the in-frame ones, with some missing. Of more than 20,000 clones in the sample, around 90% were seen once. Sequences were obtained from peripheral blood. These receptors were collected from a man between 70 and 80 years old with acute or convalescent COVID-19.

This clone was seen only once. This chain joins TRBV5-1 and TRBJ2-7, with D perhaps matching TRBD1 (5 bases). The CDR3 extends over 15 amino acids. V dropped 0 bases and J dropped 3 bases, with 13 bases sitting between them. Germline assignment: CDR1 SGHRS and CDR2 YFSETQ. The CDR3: CASSLASGNYYEQYF. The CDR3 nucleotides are TGCGCCAGCAGCTTGGCGTCAGGGAACTACTACGAGCAGTACTTC.

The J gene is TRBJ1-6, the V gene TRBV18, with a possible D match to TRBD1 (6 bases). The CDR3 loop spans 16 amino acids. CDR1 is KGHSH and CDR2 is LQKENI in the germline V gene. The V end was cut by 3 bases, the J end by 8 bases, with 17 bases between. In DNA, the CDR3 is TGTGCCAGCTCACCGGGCAGGGGCGGTGTGGATTCACCCCTCCACTTT. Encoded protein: CASSPGRGGVDSPLHF. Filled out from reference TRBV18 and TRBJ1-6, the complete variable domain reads NAGVMQNPRHLVRRRGQEARLRCSPMKGHSHVYWYRQLPEEGLKFMVYLQKENIIDESGMPKERFSAEFPKEGPSILRIQQVVRGDSAAYFCASSPGRGGVDSPLHFGNGTRLTVT.

CDR3 protein: CASSYSWAGTLYEQYF. DNA for the CDR3: TGTGCCAGCAGTTACTCCTGGGCCGGAACACTCTACGAGCAGTACTTC. The chain has TRBV6-5 and TRBJ2-7; D remains ambiguous. This CDR3 has 16 residues. Trimming removed 0 bases at V and 3 bases at J, with 15 bases between. The germline V gene encodes CDR1 MNHEY and CDR2 SVGAGI.

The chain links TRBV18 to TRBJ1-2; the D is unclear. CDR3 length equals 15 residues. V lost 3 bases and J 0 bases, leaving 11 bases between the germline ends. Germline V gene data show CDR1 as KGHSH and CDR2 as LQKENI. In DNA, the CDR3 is TGTGCCAGCTCACCCCGGGGTCCAGCTAACTATGGCTACACCTTC. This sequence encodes CASSPRGPANYGYTF.

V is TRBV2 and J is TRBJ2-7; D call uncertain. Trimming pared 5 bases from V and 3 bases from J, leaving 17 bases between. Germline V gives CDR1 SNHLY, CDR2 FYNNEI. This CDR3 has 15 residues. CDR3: CASSPMTRPSYEQYF. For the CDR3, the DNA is TGTGCCAGCAGTCCAATGACTCGCCCCAGCTACGAGCAGTACTTC.

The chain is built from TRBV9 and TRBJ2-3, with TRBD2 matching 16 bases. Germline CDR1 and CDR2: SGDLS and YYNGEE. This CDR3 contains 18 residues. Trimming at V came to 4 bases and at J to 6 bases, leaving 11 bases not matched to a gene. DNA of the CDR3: TGTGCCAGCAGCCCCCGCCAGCAGGGACTAGCGGGAGGGGATACGCAGTATTTT. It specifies CASSPRQQGLAGGDTQYF.

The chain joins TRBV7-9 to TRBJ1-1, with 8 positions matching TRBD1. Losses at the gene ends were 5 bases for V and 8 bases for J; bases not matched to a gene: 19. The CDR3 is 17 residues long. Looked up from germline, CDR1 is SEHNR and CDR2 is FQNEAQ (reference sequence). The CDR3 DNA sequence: TGTGCCAGCAGCCTGGGGGGGACAGGTTTGTTGGGAGCCGAAGCTTTCTTT. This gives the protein CASSLGGTGLLGAEAFF. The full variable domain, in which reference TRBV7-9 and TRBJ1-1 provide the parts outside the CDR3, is DTGVSQNPRHKITKRGQNVTFRCDPISEHNRLYWYRQTLGQGPEFLTYFQNEAQLEKSRLLSDRFSAERPKGSFSTLEIQRTEQGDSAMYLCASSLGGTGLLGAEAFFGQGTRLTVV.

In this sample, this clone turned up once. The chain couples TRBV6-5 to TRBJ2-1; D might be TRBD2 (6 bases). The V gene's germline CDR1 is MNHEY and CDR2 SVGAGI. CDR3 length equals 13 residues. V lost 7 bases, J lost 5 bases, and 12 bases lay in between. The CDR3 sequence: CASMGGSNNEQFF. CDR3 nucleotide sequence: TGTGCCAGCATGGGGGGTTCTAACAATGAGCAGTTCTTC.

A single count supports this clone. The DNA for the CDR3 is TGCGCCAGCAGCCAAGACGGGTACTACAGGGGGCGGACTGAAGCTTTCTTT. Amino acids: CASSQDGYYRGRTEAFF. The chain joins TRBV4-3 to TRBJ1-1, with TRBD1 matching over 9 bases. CDR3 length equals 17 residues. CDR1 and CDR2 (germline): LGHNA, YSLEER. V was pared by 0 bases and J by 5 bases, with 10 bases of the junction left unmatched.